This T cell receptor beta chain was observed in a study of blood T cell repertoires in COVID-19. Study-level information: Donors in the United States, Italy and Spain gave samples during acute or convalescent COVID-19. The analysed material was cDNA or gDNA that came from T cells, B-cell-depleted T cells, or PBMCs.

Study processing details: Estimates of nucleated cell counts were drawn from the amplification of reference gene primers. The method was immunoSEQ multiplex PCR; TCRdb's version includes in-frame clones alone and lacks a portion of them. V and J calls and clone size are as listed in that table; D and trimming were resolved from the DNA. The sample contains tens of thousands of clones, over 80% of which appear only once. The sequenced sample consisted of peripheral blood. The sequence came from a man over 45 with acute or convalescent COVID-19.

Here the CDR3 DNA reads TGTGCCAGCAGCTTGGAGGGGGGGGGAAGCACTGAAGCTTTCTTT. It specifies CASSLEGGGSTEAFF. The chain couples TRBV5-4 to TRBJ1-1; the D gene is possibly TRBD1 (6 bases). Germline-derived CDR1 and CDR2 are SGHNT and YYREEE (reference sequence). The CDR3 has 15 amino acids. With 0 bases removed from V and 4 bases from J, the gap between germline ends came to 13 bases.